The next 18 T cell receptor beta chains were all read from a single sample in a study of cytomegalovirus exposure and HLA in healthy donors. The PCR had 60 Vbeta and 13 Jbeta primers. Repertoires were generated with immunoSEQ multiplex PCR, while TCRdb's copy carries only in-frame clones and drops some. This sample has around 110,000 clones, with roughly 82% found just once. Sequences were obtained from PBMCs. These receptor sequences come from a male donor in good health and CMV-seronegative.

This clone was detected only a few times. The chain is built from TRBV4-1 and TRBJ1-1; no clear D gene. The ends were cut back, 4 bases at V and 3 bases at J, with 9 bases in the middle. This CDR3 region has 13 residues. Per the germline V gene, CDR1 is MGHRA and CDR2 is YSYEKL. The CDR3 sequence is CASSPLLDTEAFF. DNA of the CDR3: TGCGCCAGCAGCCCCCTACTAGACACTGAAGCTTTCTTT.

The chain joins TRBV28 to TRBJ1-2; 8 positions agree with TRBD1. In germline, CDR1 is MDHEN, CDR2 SYDVKM. The CDR3 has 16 amino acids. V lost 5 bases to trimming and J lost 4 bases; unmatched junction nucleotides: 12. CDR3 in DNA: TGTGCCAGCAGTCTAGCTGGACAGGGTTGGGGCTATGGCTACACCTTC. It is translated as CASSLAGQGWGYGYTF.

This chain joins TRBV5-6 and TRBJ1-1, with TRBD1 as a possible D gene (6 bases). The V end was cut by 4 bases, the J end by 5 bases, with 15 bases between. The germline CDR1 and CDR2 sequences are SGHDT and YYEEEE. CDR3 length equals 14 residues. CDR3 residues: CASSPGRGRTEAFF. DNA of the CDR3: TGTGCCAGCAGCCCCGGCAGGGGTAGGACTGAAGCTTTCTTT. The full variable domain, completed using reference TRBV5-6 and TRBJ1-1, is DAGVTQSPTHLIKTRGQQVTLRCSPKSGHDTVSWYQQALGQGPQFIFQYYEEEERQRGNFPDRFSGHQFPNYSSELNVNALLLGDSALYLCASSPGRGRTEAFFGQGTRLTVV.

V and J are TRBV7-8 and TRBJ1-1; no firm D call. The ends were cut back, 5 bases at V and 1 base at J, with 11 bases in the middle. Germline CDR1 SGHVS, CDR2 FQNEAQ. CDR3 length: 14 residues. The CDR3 DNA sequence: TGTGCCAGCAGCCCCGCCCGGGGGAACACTGAAGCTTTCTTT. Encoded protein: CASSPARGNTEAFF.

The rearrangement uses TRBV2 and TRBJ2-3; 9 positions match TRBD2. V lost 0 bases to trimming and J lost 4 bases; unmatched junction nucleotides: 8. In germline, CDR1 is SNHLY, CDR2 FYNNEI. This CDR3 contains 17 residues. The DNA of the CDR3 is TGTGCCAGCAGTGAAGCGTTTGAGACTAGCGGACCAGATACGCAGTATTTT. This encodes CASSEAFETSGPDTQYF. The full variable domain, rest sourced from reference TRBV2 and TRBJ2-3, is EPEVTQTPSHQVTQMGQEVILRCVPISNHLYFYWYRQILGQKVEFLVSFYNNEISEKSEIFDDQFSVERPDGSNFTLKIRSTKLEDSAMYFCASSEAFETSGPDTQYFGPGTRLTVL.

The chain combines TRBV2 with TRBJ2-1; 8 nucleotides agree with TRBD2. Germline V gives CDR1 SNHLY, CDR2 FYNNEI. This CDR3 has 14 amino acids. After removal of 7 bases from V and 2 bases from J, the junction contained 4 bases not matched to a gene. The CDR3 DNA sequence: TGTGCCAGCACGTCGGGAGGGACCTACAATGAGCAGTTCTTC. Translation: CASTSGGTYNEQFF.

V and J are TRBV6-1 and TRBJ2-7; 10 bases agree with TRBD2. Germline-derived CDR1 and CDR2 are MNHNS and SASEGT. Trimming removed 0 bases from V and 4 bases from J; junction bases left unmatched: 6. The CDR3 spans 16 residues. The CDR3 DNA sequence: TGTGCCAGCAGTGAAGCTGAAGCGGGGGGGGTATACGAGCAGTACTTC. Its translation: CASSEAEAGGVYEQYF.

V gene TRBV7-6 combines with J gene TRBJ1-1, with 8 positions matching TRBD1. CDR1 and CDR2 (germline): SGHVS, FNYEAQ. The CDR3 is 13 amino acids. V lost 5 bases and J lost 4; bases outside the gene matches: 3. The CDR3 sequence is CASSPDRVTEAFF. CDR3 bases: TGTGCCAGCAGCCCGGACAGGGTCACTGAAGCTTTCTTT.

The V call is TRBV15, the J call TRBJ1-1; D is undetermined. The CDR3 loop spans 14 amino acids. Germline CDR1 is LNHNV and CDR2 is YYDKDF (reference sequence). V lost 4 bases and J lost 4, with 13 bases in between. The CDR3 spells CATSTVTRGTEAFF. CDR3 nucleotide sequence: TGTGCCACCAGCACAGTGACCCGGGGCACTGAAGCTTTCTTT.

The gene calls are TRBV2 and TRBJ2-1, with 10 bases that match TRBD2. The CDR3 has 15 residues. V shed 7 bases, J shed 7 bases, and the junction held 10 bases outside the gene matches. Germline V gives CDR1 SNHLY, CDR2 FYNNEI. The CDR3 DNA reads as TGTGCCAGCAATCCAACTAGCGGGATGGGTAATGAGCAGTTCTTC. Translation: CASNPTSGMGNEQFF.

V gene TRBV5-4 combines with J gene TRBJ2-7, with D maybe TRBD1 (6 bases). The length of the CDR3 is 13 residues. Germline V gene lookup returns CDR1 SGHNT and CDR2 YYREEE (reference sequence). The ends were cut back, 0 bases at V and 4 bases at J, with 8 bases in the middle. The DNA of the CDR3 is TGTGCCAGCAGCTTGGTTACAGGGTACGAGCAGTACTTC. Translating it yields CASSLVTGYEQYF. Using reference TRBV5-4 and TRBJ2-7 for the parts outside the CDR3, the full variable domain is ETGVTQSPTHLIKTRGQQVTLRCSSQSGHNTVSWYQQALGQGPQFIFQYYREEENGRGNFPPRFSGLQFPNYSSELNVNALELDDSALYLCASSLVTGYEQYFGPGTRLTVT.

This chain links TRBV6-5 with TRBJ1-1; 9 positions agree with TRBD1. CDR1 is MNHEY, CDR2 SVGAGI, per germline. With 2 bases clipped from V and 0 bases from J, the junction kept 1 base outside the gene matches. The CDR3 contains 15 residues. The CDR3 nucleotides are TGTGCCAGCAGTTACCGGGACAGGGTGAACACTGAAGCTTTCTTT. Translating it yields CASSYRDRVNTEAFF.

DNA of the CDR3: TGCAGCGCTGTAAGGGGCCCTGAAGCTTTCTTT. Its protein product is CSAVRGPEAFF. This chain connects TRBV29-1 to TRBJ1-1, with a weak D call TRBD1 (5 bases). CDR1 is SQVTM, CDR2 ANQGSEA, per germline. Trimming shortened V by 7 bases and J by 6 bases, and 12 bases separated the two germline ends. The CDR3 contains 11 residues.

This clone was recorded a few times. The chain links TRBV6-5 to TRBJ2-7, with 10 bases lining up with TRBD2. CDR1 MNHEY and CDR2 SVGAGI come from the germline V gene. This CDR3 is built from 14 residues. V dropped 6 bases and J dropped 5; count of bases not matched to a gene: 7. CDR3 sequence (DNA): TGTGCCAGCAGGAGAGGTCTAGCGGGAGACGAGCAGTACTTC. Amino acid sequence: CASRRGLAGDEQYF.

The chain joins TRBV7-9 to TRBJ2-7; maybe TRBD2 (6 bases). The V gene lost 1 base and the J gene lost 2 bases, with 9 bases spanning the gap. Germline CDR1 and CDR2: SEHNR and FQNEAQ (reference sequence). The CDR3 spans 14 residues. CDR3 coding DNA: TGTGCCAGCAGCTTAGAACTAGCCGCCTACGAGCAGTACTTC. It codes for CASSLELAAYEQYF.

The V gene is TRBV5-1, the J gene TRBJ2-3; perhaps TRBD2 as D (6 bases). Germline lookup yields CDR1 SGHRS and CDR2 YFSETQ. V lost 3 bases and J 4 bases, leaving 15 bases between the germline ends. This CDR3 has 15 residues. As DNA, the CDR3 is TGCGCCAGCAGCTACCGGGAACCGGGGGCAGATACGCAGTATTTT. As protein: CASSYREPGADTQYF.

V usage is TRBV6-1 and J usage is TRBJ2-7, with TRBD1 as a possible D gene (5 bases). V gave up 6 bases and J gave up 3 bases, with 12 bases separating them. This CDR3 region has 13 residues. Germline V lookup: CDR1 MNHNS, CDR2 SASEGT. CDR3 in amino acids: CASRYGQVYEQYF. The CDR3, as DNA: TGTGCCAGCAGGTACGGACAAGTCTACGAGCAGTACTTC.

The chain employs TRBV19 and TRBJ2-7, with 8 bases that match TRBD1. Germline trimming cut 5 bases from V and 2 bases from J; bases unmatched to any gene: 5. CDR3 size: 14 residues. Germline loops: CDR1 LNHDA, CDR2 SQIVND (reference sequence). The CDR3 spells CASSPRTGPYEQYF. CDR3 in DNA: TGTGCCAGTAGTCCACGGACAGGGCCCTACGAGCAGTACTTC.